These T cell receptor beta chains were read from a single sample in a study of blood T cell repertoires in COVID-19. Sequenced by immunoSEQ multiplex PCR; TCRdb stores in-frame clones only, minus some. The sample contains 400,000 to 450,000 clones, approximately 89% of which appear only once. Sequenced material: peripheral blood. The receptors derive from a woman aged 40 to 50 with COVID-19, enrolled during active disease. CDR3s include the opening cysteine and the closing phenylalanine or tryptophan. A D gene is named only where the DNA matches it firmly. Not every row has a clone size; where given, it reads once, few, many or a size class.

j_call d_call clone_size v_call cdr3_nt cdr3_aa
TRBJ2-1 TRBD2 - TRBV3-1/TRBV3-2 TGTGCCAGCAGCCAAGGACTAGCGGGGGGGCTAAATGAGCAGTTCTTC CASSQGLAGGLNEQFF
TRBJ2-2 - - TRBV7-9 TGTGCCAGCGGCTTAGCGGGCCCCAGGGGGAAGAACACCGGGGAGCTGTTTTTT CASGLAGPRGKNTGELFF
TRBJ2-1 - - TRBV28 TGTGCCAGCAGTTTCGGGGATAATCCCAATGAGCAGTTCTTC CASSFGDNPNEQFF
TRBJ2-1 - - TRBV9 TGTGCCAGCAGTCCACGGGAGAAGTCCTACAATGAGCAGTTCTTC CASSPREKSYNEQFF
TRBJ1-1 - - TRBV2 TGTGCCAGCATGGGCAGGGCGAACACTGAAGCTTTCTTT CASMGRANTEAFF
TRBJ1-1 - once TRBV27 TGTGCCAGCGCTCTCCTCGGGACTGAAGCTTTCTTT CASALLGTEAFF
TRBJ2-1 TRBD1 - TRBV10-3 TGTGCCATCAGTCCACAGGGGGCGAATGAGCAGTTCTTC CAISPQGANEQFF
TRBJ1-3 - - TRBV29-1 TGCAGCGTTGAAGAGGGACTCTCTGGAAACACCATATATTTT CSVEEGLSGNTIYF
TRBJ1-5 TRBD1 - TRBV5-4 TGTGCCAGCAGCTCGGACAGGGTTGACCAGCCCCAGCATTTT CASSSDRVDQPQHF
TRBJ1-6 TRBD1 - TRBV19 TGTGCCAGTACCCCCGGACAGGGTGGGACACCCCTCCACTTT CASTPGQGGTPLHF
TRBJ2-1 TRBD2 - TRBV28 TGTGCCAGCAGTACTAGCGGGGGGGAAACCTACAATGAGCAGTTCTTC CASSTSGGETYNEQFF
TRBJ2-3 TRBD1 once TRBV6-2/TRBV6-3 TGTGCCAGCAGTTCCCCCCCGGGACAGGGCACAGATACGCAGTATTTT CASSSPPGQGTDTQYF
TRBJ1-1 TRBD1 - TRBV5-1 TGCGCCAGCAGCTTAACTACAAACCCCAGGGGGCGGATCACTGAAGCTTTCTTT CASSLTTNPRGRITEAFF
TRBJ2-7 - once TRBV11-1 TGTGCCAGCAGCTTTGATGGGGCCACCTACGAGCAGTACTTC CASSFDGATYEQYF
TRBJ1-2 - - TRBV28 TGTGCCAGCAGTTTAGGGAGGGCAGGTGCGGGTGGCTACACCTTC CASSLGRAGAGGYTF
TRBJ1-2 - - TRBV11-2 TGTGCCAGCAGCCCTACGCGGGCCGGCGGCTACACCTTC CASSPTRAGGYTF
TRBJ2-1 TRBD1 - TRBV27 TGTGCCAGCAGTTCCCGGACAGGGTTGATGGATGAGCAGTTCTTC CASSSRTGLMDEQFF
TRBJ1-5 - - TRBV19 TGTGCCAGTATGAGCTACAATCAGCCCCAGCATTTT CASMSYNQPQHF
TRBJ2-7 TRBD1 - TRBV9 TGTGCCAGCAGCGCGCAGGCCGGGACAGGGGGCGACCCCTACGAGCAGTACTTC CASSAQAGTGGDPYEQYF
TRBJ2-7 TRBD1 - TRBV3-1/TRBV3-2 TGTGCCAGCAGCCAAGGAGGGACAGAGAGCTACGAGCAGTACTTC CASSQGGTESYEQYF
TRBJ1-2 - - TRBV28 TGTGCCAGCAGCCCATTTTGGGCAGGGTATGGCTACACCTTC CASSPFWAGYGYTF
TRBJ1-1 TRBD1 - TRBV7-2 TGTGCCAGCAGCTCTCCATACAGGGGTTCTGTCTCTGAAGCTTTCTTT CASSSPYRGSVSEAFF
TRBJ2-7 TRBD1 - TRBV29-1 TGCAGCGCTGGGACAGGGGGCTACGAGCAGTACTTC CSAGTGGYEQYF
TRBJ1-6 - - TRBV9 TGTGCCAGCAGCGAGACGGGACTCTTTAATTCACCCCTCCACTTT CASSETGLFNSPLHF
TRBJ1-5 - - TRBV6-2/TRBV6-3 TGTGCCAGCAGTTCTAATGAGGGGCTCGGGGGGGAAAGGCAGCCCCAGCATTTT CASSSNEGLGGERQPQHF
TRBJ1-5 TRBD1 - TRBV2 TGTGCCAGCAGACAAGGACAGGGCCGGCAGCCCCAGCATTTT CASRQGQGRQPQHF
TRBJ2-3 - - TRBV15 TGTGCCACTAACTCTAGGGGTTCGGCGGGGCCCAGTAGCACAGATACGCAGTATTTT CATNSRGSAGPSSTDTQYF
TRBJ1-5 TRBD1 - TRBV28 TGTGCCAGCAGTTTGTACAGGGGGAGCAATCAGCCCCAGCATTTT CASSLYRGSNQPQHF
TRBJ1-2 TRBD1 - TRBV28 TGTGCCAGCAGCACGGGACAGGACTATGGCTACACCTTC CASSTGQDYGYTF
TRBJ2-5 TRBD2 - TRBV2 TGTGCCAGCCTAGCGGGGGAACAAGAGACCCAGTACTTC CASLAGEQETQYF
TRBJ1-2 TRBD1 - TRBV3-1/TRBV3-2 TGTGCCAGCAGCTTAGGGACAGGCGATGGCTACACCTTC CASSLGTGDGYTF
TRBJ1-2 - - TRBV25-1 TGTGCCAGCAGTCGAGGGGGAACTAACTATGGCTACACCTTC CASSRGGTNYGYTF
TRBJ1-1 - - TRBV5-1 TGCGCCAGCAGGCTGGACAGCTGGCCTGAAGCTTTCTTT CASRLDSWPEAFF
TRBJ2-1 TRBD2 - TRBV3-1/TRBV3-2 TGTGCCAGCAGCCCGCGGGGGGGACCCTACAATGAGCAGTTCTTC CASSPRGGPYNEQFF
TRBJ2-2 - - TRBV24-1 TGTGCCACCAGTGACCCCGCGAAGAACACCGGGGAGCTGTTTTTT CATSDPAKNTGELFF
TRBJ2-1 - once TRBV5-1 TGCGCCAGCAGCTTGACGGGTTCCTACAATGAGCAGTTCTTC CASSLTGSYNEQFF
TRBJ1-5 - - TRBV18 TGTGCCAGCTCACCGAGTTCGGCAGGGCAGCAGCCCCAGCATTTT CASSPSSAGQQPQHF
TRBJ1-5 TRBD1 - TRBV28 TGTGCCAGCAGTCCTTGGGAGGGACAGGGGGCTGGTCAGCCCCAGCATTTT CASSPWEGQGAGQPQHF
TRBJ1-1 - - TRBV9 TGTGCCAGCAGCGTAGCGGTCCCTTTCTTT CASSVAVPFF
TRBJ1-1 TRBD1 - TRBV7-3 TGTGCCAGCAGCCCAACGGGACAGGGGGCGAACACTGAAGCTTTCTTT CASSPTGQGANTEAFF
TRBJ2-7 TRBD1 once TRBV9 TGTGCCAGCAGCGTGACCGACAGGGGCGAGCAGTACTTC CASSVTDRGEQYF
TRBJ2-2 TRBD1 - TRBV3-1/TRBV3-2 TGTGCCAGCAGCCCGAACAGGGGGCAAAGCGGGGAGCTGTTTTTT CASSPNRGQSGELFF
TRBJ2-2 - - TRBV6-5 TGTGCCAGCAGTTACGGGCGGGGCCCTTGGACCGGGGAGCTGTTTTTT CASSYGRGPWTGELFF
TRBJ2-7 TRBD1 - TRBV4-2 TGTGCCAGCAGCCAAGATATAATAGTCGGGGACAGGGCTCCGCGGCAGTACTTC CASSQDIIVGDRAPRQYF
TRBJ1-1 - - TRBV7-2 TGTGCCAGCCGCCGGCAGGTGCAGACTGAAGCTTTCTTT CASRRQVQTEAFF
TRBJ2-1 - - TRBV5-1 TGCGCCAGCAGGTCAGGTAGTTATAACAATGAGCAGTTCTTC CASRSGSYNNEQFF
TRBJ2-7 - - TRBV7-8 TGTGCCAGCAGCTTAGAAGATTCCACCTTGAGAGAGGACGAGCAGTACTTC CASSLEDSTLREDEQYF
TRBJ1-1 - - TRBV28 TGTGCCAGCAGTTTATTAGGGGAGAACACTGAAGCTTTCTTT CASSLLGENTEAFF